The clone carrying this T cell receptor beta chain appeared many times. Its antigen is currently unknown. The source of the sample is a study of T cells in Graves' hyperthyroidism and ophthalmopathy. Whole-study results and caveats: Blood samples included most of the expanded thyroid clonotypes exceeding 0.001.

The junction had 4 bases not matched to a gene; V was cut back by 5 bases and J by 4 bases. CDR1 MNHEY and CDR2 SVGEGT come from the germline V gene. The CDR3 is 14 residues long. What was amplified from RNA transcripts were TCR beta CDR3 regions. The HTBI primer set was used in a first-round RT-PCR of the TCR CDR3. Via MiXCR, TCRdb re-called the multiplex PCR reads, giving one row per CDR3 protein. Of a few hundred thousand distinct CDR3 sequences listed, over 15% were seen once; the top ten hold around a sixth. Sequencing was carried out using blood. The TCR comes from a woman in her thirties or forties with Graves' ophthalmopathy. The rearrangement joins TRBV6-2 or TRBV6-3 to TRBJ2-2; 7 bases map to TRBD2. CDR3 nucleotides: TGTGCCAGCAGTAAACCGGGAGGCACCGGGGAGCTGTTTTTT. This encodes CASSKPGGTGELFF.